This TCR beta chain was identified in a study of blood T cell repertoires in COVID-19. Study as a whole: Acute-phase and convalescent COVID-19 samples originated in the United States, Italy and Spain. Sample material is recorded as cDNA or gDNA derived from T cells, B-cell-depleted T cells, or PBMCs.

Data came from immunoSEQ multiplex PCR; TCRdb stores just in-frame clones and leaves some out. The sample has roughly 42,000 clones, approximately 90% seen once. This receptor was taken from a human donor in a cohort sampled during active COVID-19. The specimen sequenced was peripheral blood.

The DNA of the CDR3 is TGTGCCATCAGTGAGCGGAACGGCAGGGCTGAAAAACTGTTTTTT. Amino acids: CAISERNGRAEKLFF. The V call is TRBV10-3, the J call TRBJ1-4, with D tentatively TRBD1 (5 bases). Germline assignment: CDR1 ENHRY and CDR2 SYGVKD. CDR3 length equals 15 residues. V lost 2 bases and J lost 7, with 14 bases in between.